This T cell receptor beta chain was found in a study of beta chain features in type 1 diabetes (dated by TCRdb to the late 2010s). Regarding the study in general: Mean age, gender distribution, total cell number and subset yield were not different between patients and healthy donors. A total of over 95,000,000 sorted cells were examined across all samples, and RNA yield correlated strongly with the number of cells per subset. The study compared TCRB repertoires of sorted circulating CD4+ T cell subsets between recently diagnosed type 1 diabetes patients and matched healthy donors. Regulatory and stem cell-like memory subsets were isolated from only 8 patients and about eight healthy donors, whereas naive and central memory subsets came from all 28 donors.

This clone turned up a few times. The clone's antigen remains unknown. Per-base qualities were not stored, and no clone one base away is much larger. The paper's findings and limits, for the study overall: Because cDNA rather than genomic DNA was sequenced, highly expressing activated cells could have been over-represented, although no difference in activation and CD3 levels was found between groups. A moderate but significant shortening of TCRB CDR3 length was observed in type 1 diabetes patients in all four CD4+ subsets. Only small numbers of individuals were included in the HLA sub-analyses, which left unresolved whether HLA type had any influence on TCRB rearrangement. Fewer insertions and more nucleotide deletions at VDJ recombination sites were observed in patients with type 1 diabetes, implying thymic rearrangement abnormalities. Shorter templates might be favored by PCR, yet because patient and control samples were amplified and corrected together, any such skew would affect both groups equally. Naive, central memory and regulatory TCRB repertoires appeared to be more similar among patients than among healthy donors.

The High Capacity cDNA Reverse Transcription Kit was used to reverse transcribe all of the isolated RNA, meaning that expressed TCRB transcripts were what got sequenced. Deep immunoSEQ sequencing was performed on naive, central memory and regulatory T cell samples, with an average of around 3.5 million total reads per sample. Sorted cells were lysed in RLT buffer and RNA was extracted with DNase-treated RNeasy Micro or Mini kits, depending on cell number. To prevent cross-contamination, every cell subset was processed on its own, while patient and healthy donor samples were processed together. Using the immunoSEQ multiplex PCR, TCRB sequences were amplified from cDNA into 87-bp fragments spanning the CDR3 region. Amplicons were sequenced on the Illumina HiSeq platform. The study's processing was this. PCR bias was corrected computationally using synthetic template baselines, and reads within Hamming distance 2 were collapsed, with unmergeable singletons discarded. Reads were aligned against IMGT to assign V, D and J genes, CDR3 length and insertions or deletions at six rearrangement sites. Within each subset, clonotype counts were normalized to sorted cell number, and only after that were true diversity and Gini coefficients computed with the tcR R package. Repertoire sharing was quantified using the overlap coefficient calculated on TCRB nucleotide sequences. In its TCRdb copy, this immuneACCESS table keeps in-frame sequences only and misses some clones. Where compared with another copy, unresolved V genes explain less than half of these, and the others have no known cause. For V, J and clone size, that table is used; D and trimming come from the DNA. This sample lists roughly 100,000 clones; approximately 30% were detected once. The top ten hold about 0.57% of the sample.

Each donor gave one peripheral blood draw, roughly 110 mL on average, collected into heparinised tubes. A BD FACSAria II was used to sort naive, central memory, regulatory and stem cell-like memory CD4+ T cells with a panel that included CD45RO, CCR7, CD25, CD127, CD95 and CD27. Every sorted population had a purity above 95%. PBMCs were separated immediately by Lymphoprep density gradient centrifugation and were stained directly, without being cultured. So that batch effects would be minimized, each experiment stained and sorted samples in pairs, pairing one healthy donor with one patient. V is cut back by 4 bases and J by 3 bases, with 3 bases in the junction unmatched. The CDR3 runs 13 residues from the cysteine to the phenylalanine. Only the CDR3 portion is preserved as DNA: 39 bases, with reading frame beginning at the first base. CDR1 and CDR2 are read off the germline V gene as SQVTM and ANQGSEA.

This receptor was taken from a woman between 18 and 29 years old with type 1 diabetes. Sequenced: central memory CD4+ T cells from blood. The chain links TRBV29-1 with TRBJ2-1; TRBD1 fits 7 bases in the junction. The sequence in DNA is TGCAGCGTTGCGACAGGGCGCTACAATGAGCAGTTCTTC. Its translation reads: CSVATGRYNEQFF.